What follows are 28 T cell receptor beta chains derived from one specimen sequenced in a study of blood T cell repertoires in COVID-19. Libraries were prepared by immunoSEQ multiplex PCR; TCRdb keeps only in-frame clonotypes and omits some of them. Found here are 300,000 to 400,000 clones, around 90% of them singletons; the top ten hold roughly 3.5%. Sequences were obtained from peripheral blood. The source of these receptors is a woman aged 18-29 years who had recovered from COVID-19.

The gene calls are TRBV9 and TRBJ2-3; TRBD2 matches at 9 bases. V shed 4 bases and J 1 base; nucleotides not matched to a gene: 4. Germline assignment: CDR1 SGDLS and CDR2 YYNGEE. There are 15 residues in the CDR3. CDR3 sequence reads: CASSRRTSGTDTQYF. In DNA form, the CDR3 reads TGTGCCAGCAGCCGAAGGACTAGCGGCACAGATACGCAGTATTTT.

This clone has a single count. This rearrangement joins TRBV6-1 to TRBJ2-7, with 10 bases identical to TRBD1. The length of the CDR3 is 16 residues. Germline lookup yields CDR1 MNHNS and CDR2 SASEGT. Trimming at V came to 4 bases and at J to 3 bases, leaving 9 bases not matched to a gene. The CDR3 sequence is CASSAFLTGGNYEQYV. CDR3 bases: TGTGCCAGCAGTGCTTTTCTGACAGGGGGCAACTACGAGCAGTACGTC.

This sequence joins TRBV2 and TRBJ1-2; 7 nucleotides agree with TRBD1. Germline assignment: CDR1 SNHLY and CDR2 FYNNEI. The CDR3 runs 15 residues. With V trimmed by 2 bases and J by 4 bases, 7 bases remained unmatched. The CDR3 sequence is CASSERGQSIYGYTF. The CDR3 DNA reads TGTGCCAGCAGTGAAAGGGGGCAGTCAATCTATGGCTACACCTTC.

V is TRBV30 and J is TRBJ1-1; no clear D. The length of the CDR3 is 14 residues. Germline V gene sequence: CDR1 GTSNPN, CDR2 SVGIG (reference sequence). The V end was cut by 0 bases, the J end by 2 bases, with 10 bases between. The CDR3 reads CAWSVIRSNTEAFF. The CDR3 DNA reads TGTGCCTGGAGTGTAATCAGGTCCAACACTGAAGCTTTCTTT. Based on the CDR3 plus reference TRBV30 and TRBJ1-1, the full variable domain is SQTIHQWPATLVQPVGSPLSLECTVEGTSNPNLYWYRQAAGRGLQLLFYSVGIGQISSEVPQNLSASRPQDRQFILSSKKLLLSDSGFYLCAWSVIRSNTEAFFGQGTRLTVV.

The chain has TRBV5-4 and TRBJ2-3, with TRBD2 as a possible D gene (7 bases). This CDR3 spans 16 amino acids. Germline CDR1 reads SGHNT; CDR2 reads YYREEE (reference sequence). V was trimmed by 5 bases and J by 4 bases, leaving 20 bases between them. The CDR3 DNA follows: TGTGCCAGCAGGTCGCGAGGGCGGGGGCTCCCAGATACGCAGTATTTT. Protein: CASRSRGRGLPDTQYF.

CDR3 DNA: TGTGCCAGCAGCGTAGGGGGGGACTATGGCTACACCTTC. Protein: CASSVGGDYGYTF. The chain uses TRBV9 and TRBJ1-2; tentative D call: TRBD1 (5 bases). Trimming removed 0 bases from V and 3 bases from J, with 6 bases in between. This CDR3 spans 13 amino acids. Germline CDR1 and CDR2: SGDLS and YYNGEE.

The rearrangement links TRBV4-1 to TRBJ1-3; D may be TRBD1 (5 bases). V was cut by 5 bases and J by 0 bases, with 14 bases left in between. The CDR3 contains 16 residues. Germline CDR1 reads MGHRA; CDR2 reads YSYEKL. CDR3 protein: CASSSYRGDSGNTIYF. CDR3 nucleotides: TGCGCCAGCAGCTCATATCGGGGGGACTCTGGAAACACCATATATTTT.

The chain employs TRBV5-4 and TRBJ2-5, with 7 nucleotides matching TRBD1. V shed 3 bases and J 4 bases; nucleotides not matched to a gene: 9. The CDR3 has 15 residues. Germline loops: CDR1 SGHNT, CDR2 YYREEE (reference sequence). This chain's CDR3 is CASSWDSPRRETQYF. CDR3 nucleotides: TGTGCCAGCAGCTGGGACAGCCCCCGGAGAGAGACCCAGTACTTC.

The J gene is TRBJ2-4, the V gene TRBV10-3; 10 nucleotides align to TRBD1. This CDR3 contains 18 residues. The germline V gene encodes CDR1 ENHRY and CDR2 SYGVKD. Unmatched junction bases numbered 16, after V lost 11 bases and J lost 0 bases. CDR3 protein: CAVRPGQGLTGAKNIQYF. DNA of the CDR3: TGTGCCGTTCGCCCGGGACAGGGGCTGACTGGAGCCAAAAACATTCAGTACTTC.

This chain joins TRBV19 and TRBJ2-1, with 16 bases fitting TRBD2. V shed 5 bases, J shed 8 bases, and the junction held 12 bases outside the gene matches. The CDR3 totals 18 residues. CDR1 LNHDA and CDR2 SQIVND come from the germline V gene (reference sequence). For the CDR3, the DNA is TGTGCCAGTAGTCATTTGGGACTAGCGGGAGGGCCCACAGATGAGCAGTTCTTC. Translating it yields CASSHLGLAGGPTDEQFF.

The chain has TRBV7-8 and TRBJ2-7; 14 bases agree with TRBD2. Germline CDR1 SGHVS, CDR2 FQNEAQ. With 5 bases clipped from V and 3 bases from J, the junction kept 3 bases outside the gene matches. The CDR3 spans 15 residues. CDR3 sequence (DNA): TGTGCCAGCAGCCCTGGGACTAGCGGGAGCTACGAGCAGTACGTC. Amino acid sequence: CASSPGTSGSYEQYV.

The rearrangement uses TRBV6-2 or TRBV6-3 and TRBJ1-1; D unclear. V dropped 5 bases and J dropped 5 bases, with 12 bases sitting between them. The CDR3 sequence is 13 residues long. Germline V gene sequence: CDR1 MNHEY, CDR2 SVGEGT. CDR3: CASSQPTPTEAFF. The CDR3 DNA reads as TGTGCCAGCAGTCAACCGACACCGACTGAAGCTTTCTTT.

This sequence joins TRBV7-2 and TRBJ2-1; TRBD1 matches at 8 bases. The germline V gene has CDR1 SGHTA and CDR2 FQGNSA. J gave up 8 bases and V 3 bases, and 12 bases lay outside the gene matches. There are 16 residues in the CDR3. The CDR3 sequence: CASSFRGQGAWDEQFF. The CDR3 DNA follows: TGTGCCAGCAGCTTTCGCGGCCAGGGGGCATGGGATGAGCAGTTCTTC.

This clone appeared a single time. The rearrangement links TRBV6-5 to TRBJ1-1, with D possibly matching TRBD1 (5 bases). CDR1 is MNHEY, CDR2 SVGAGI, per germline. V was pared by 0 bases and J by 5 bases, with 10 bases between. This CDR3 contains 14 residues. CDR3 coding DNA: TGTGCCAGCAGTTACTCGAGGGGAGGAACTGAAGCTTTCTTT. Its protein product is CASSYSRGGTEAFF.

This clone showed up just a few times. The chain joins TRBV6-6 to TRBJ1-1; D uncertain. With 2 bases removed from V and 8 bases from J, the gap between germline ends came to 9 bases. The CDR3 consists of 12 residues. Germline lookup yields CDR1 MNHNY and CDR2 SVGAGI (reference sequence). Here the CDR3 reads CASSYGGREAFF. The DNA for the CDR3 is TGTGCCAGCAGTTACGGTGGCAGAGAAGCTTTCTTT.

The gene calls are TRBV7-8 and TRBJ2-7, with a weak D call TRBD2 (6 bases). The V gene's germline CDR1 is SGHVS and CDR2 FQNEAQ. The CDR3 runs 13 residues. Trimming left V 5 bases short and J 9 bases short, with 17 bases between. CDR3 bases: TGTGCCAGCAGCCAGACTCACGGGAGAGGGCAGTACGTC. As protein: CASSQTHGRGQYV.

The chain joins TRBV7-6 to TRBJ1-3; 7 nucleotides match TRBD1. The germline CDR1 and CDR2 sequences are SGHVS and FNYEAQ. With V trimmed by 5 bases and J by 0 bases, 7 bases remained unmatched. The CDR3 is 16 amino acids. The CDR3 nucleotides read TGTGCCAGCAGCCCAAGGGACAGAAGCTCTGGAAACACCATATATTTT. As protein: CASSPRDRSSGNTIYF. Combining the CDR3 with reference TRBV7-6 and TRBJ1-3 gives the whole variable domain GAGVSQSPRYKVTKRGQDVALRCDPISGHVSLYWYRQALGQGPEFLTYFNYEAQQDKSGLPNDRFSAERPEGSISTLTIQRTEQRDSAMYRCASSPRDRSSGNTIYFGEGSWLTVV.

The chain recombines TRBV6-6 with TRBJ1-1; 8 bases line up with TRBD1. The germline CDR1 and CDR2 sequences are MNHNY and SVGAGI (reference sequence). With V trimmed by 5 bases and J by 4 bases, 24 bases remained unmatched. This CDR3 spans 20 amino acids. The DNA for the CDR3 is TGTGCCAGCAGTCCGCGGGACAGACACAGTGACAGGGGTCCCCTCACTGAAGCTTTCTTT. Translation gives CASSPRDRHSDRGPLTEAFF.

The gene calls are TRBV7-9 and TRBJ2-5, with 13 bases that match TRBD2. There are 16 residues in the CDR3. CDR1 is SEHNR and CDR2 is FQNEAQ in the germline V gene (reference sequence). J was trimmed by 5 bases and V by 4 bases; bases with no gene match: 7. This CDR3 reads CASSSGTSGMGETQYF. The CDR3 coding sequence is TGTGCCAGCAGCTCAGGGACTAGCGGGATGGGGGAGACCCAGTACTTC.

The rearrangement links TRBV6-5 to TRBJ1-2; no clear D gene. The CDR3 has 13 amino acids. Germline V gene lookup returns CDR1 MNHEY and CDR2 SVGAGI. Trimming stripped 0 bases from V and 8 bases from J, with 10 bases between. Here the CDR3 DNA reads TGTGCCAGCAGTTACTCGGCGGGCCAGGGCTACACCTTC. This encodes CASSYSAGQGYTF.

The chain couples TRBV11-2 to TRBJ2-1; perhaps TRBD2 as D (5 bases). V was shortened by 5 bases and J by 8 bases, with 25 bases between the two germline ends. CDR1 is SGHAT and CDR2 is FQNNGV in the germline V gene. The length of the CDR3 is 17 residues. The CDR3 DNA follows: TGTGCCAGCAGCCATACCGTCGCTGGTCTAGCTATGGATGAGCAGTTCTTC. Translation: CASSHTVAGLAMDEQFF.

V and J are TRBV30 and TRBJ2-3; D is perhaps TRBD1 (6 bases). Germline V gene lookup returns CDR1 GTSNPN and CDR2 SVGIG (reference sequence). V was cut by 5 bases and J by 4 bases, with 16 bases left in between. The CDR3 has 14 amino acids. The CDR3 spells CAWSRDNAADTQYF. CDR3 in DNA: TGTGCCTGGTCCCGGGACAACGCGGCAGATACGCAGTATTTT.

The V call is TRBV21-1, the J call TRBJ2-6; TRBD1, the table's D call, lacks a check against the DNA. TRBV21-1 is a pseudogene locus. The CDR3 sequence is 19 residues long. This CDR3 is CASPTIGTGGASGANVLTF. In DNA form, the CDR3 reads TGTGCCAGCCCCACAATAGGGACAGGGGGCGCGTCCGGGGCCAACGTCCTGACTTTC.

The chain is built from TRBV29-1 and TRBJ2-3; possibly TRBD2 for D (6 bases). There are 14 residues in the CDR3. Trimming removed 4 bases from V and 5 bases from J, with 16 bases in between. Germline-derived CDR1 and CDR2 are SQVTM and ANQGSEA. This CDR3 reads CSVVLSGSQDTQYF. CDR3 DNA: TGCAGCGTTGTTTTGTCCGGGAGCCAAGATACGCAGTATTTT.

This CDR3 reads CASSPHSRRETWYEQYV. The CDR3 DNA reads as TGTGCCAGCAGTCCCCACTCCCGGCGGGAGACCTGGTACGAGCAGTACGTC. This chain uses TRBV6-2 or TRBV6-3 with TRBJ2-7; 7 bases agree with TRBD2. The CDR3 consists of 17 residues. The V gene's germline CDR1 is MNHEY and CDR2 SVGEGT. J gave up 4 bases and V 5 bases, and 17 bases lay outside the gene matches.

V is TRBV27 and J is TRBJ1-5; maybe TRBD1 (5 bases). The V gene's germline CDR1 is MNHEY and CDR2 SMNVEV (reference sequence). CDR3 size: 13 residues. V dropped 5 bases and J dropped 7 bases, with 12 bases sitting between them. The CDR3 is CASSVPGGQPQHF. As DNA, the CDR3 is TGTGCCAGCAGTGTGCCCGGGGGGCAGCCCCAGCATTTT.

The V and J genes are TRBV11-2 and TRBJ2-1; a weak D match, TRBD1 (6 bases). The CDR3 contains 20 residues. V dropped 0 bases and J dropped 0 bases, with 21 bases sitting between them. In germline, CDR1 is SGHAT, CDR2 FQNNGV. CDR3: CASSLDLLGHPVSSYNEQFF. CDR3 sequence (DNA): TGTGCCAGCAGCTTAGACCTTTTGGGACACCCTGTAAGCTCCTACAATGAGCAGTTCTTC.

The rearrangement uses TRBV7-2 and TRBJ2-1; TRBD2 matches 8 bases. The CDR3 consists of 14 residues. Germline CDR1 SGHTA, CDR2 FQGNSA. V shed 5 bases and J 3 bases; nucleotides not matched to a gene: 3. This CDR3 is CASSQTSDYNEQFF. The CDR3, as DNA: TGTGCCAGCAGCCAGACTAGCGACTACAATGAGCAGTTCTTC. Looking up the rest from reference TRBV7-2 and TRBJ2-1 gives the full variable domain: GAGVSQSPSNKVTEKGKDVELRCDPISGHTALYWYRQSLGQGLEFLIYFQGNSAPDKSGLPSDRFSAERTGGSVSTLTIQRTQQEDSAVYLCASSQTSDYNEQFFGPGTRLTVL.